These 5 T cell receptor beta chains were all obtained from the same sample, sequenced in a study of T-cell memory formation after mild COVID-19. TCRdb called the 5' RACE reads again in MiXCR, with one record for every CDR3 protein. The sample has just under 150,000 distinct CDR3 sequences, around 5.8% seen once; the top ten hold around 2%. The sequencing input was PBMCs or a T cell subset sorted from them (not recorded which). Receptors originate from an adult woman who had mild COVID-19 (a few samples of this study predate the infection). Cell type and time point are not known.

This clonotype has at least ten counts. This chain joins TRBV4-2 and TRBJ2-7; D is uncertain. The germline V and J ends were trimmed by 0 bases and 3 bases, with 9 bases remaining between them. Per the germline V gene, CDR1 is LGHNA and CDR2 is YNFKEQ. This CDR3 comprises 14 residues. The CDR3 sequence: CASSQEFVGYEQYF. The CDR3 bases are TGTGCCAGCAGCCAAGAGTTTGTAGGCTACGAGCAGTACTTC.

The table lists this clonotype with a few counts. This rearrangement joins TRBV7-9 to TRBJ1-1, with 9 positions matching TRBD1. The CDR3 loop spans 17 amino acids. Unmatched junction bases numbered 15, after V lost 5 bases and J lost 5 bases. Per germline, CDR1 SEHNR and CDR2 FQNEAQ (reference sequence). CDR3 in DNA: TGTGCCAGCAGCCCTTCTGTGGGGACAGGGAAGAAAACTGAAGCTTTCTTT. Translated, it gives CASSPSVGTGKKTEAFF.

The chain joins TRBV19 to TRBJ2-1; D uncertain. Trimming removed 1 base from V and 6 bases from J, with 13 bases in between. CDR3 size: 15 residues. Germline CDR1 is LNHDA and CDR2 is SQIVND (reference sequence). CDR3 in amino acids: CASSIAALRGNEQFF. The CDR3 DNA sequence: TGTGCCAGTAGTATAGCGGCCCTTAGAGGCAATGAGCAGTTCTTC.

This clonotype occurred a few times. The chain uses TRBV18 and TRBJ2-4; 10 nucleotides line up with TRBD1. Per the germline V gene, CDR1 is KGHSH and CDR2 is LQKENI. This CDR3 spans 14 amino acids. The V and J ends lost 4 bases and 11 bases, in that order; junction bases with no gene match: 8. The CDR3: CASSQPRTGGFQYF. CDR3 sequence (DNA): TGTGCCAGCTCACAACCTCGGACAGGGGGGTTTCAGTACTTC.

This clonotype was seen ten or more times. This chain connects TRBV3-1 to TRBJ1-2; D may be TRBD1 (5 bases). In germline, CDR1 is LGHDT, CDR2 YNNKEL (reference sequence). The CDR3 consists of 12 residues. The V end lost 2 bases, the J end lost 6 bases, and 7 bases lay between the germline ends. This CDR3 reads CASSQQGNGYTF. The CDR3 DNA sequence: TGTGCCAGCAGCCAACAGGGAAATGGCTACACCTTC.